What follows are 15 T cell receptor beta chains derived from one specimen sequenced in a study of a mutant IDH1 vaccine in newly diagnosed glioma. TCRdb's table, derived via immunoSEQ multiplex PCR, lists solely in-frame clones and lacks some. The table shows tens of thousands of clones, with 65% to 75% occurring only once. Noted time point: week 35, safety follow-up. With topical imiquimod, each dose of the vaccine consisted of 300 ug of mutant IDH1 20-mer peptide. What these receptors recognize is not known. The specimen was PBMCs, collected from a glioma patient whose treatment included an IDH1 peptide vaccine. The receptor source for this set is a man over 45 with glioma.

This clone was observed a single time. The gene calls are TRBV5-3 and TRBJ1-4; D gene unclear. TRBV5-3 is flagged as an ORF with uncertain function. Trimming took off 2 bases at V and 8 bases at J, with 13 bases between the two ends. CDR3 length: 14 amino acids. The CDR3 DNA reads TGTGCCAGAAGCTTTCACCAGGTTTGGGAAAAACTGTTTTTT. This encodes CARSFHQVWEKLFF.

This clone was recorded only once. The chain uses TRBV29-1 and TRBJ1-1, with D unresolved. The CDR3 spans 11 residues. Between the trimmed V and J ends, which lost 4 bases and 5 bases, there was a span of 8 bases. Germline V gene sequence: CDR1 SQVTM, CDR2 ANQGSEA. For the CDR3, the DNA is TGCAGCGTTGTCCTCCCGACTGAAGCTTTCTTT. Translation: CSVVLPTEAFF.

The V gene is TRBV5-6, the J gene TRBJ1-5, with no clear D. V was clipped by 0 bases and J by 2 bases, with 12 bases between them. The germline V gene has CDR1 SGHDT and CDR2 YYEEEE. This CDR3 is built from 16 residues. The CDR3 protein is CASSLGPMVGNQPQHF. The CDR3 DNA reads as TGTGCCAGCAGCTTGGGGCCGATGGTCGGCAATCAGCCCCAGCATTTT.

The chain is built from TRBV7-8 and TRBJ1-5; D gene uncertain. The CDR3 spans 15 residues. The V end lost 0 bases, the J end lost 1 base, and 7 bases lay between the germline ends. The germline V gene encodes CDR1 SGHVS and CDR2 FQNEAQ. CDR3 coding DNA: TGTGCCAGCAGCTTAGCTGGAGAGAGCAATCAGCCCCAGCATTTT. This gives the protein CASSLAGESNQPQHF.

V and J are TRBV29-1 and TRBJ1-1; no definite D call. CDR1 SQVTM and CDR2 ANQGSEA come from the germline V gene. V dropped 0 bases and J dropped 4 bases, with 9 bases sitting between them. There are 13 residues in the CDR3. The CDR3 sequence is CSVEDLWSTEAFF. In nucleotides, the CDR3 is TGCAGCGTTGAAGATCTGTGGAGCACTGAAGCTTTCTTT.

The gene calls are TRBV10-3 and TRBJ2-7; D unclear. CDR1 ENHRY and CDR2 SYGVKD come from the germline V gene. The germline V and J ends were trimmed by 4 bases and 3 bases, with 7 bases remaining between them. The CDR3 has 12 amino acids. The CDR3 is CAISGNGYEQYF. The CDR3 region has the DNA TGTGCCATCAGTGGGAACGGCTACGAGCAGTACTTC.

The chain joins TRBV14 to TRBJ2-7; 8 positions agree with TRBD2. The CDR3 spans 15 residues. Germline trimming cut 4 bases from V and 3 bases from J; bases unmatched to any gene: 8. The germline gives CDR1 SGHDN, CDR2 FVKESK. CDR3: CASSPLAGFGYEQYF. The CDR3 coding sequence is TGTGCCAGCAGCCCATTAGCGGGGTTTGGCTACGAGCAGTACTTC.

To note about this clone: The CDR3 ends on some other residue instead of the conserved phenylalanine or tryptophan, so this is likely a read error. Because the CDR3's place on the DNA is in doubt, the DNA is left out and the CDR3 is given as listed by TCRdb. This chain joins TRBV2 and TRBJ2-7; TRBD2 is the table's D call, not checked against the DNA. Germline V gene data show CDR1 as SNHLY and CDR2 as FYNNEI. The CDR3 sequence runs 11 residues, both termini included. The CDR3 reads CASSRTGLAGL.

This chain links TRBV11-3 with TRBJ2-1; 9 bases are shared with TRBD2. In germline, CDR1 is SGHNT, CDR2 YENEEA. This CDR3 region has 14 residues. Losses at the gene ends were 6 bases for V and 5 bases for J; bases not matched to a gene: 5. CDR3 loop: CASSFSGGNNEQFF. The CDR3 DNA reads TGTGCCAGCAGTTTTAGCGGGGGAAACAATGAGCAGTTCTTC. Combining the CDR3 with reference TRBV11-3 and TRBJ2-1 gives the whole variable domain EAGVVQSPRYKIIEKKQPVAFWCNPISGHNTLYWYLQNLGQGPELLIRYENEEAVDDSQLPKDRFSAERLKGVDSTLKIQPAELGDSAVYLCASSFSGGNNEQFFGPGTRLTVL.

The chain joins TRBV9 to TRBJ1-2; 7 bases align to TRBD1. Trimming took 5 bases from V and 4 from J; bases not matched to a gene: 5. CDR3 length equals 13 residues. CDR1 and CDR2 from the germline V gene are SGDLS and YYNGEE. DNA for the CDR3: TGTGCCAGCAGTGGCGACAGGGCCTATGGCTACACCTTC. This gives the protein CASSGDRAYGYTF.

DNA for the CDR3: TGTGCCAGCAGTGACAGGGGACATCAGCCCCAGCATTTT. Its protein product is CASSDRGHQPQHF. The V gene is TRBV27, the J gene TRBJ1-5; 8 positions agree with TRBD1. CDR3 length: 13 residues. V shed 5 bases and J 5 bases; nucleotides not matched to a gene: 2. CDR1 is MNHEY and CDR2 is SMNVEV in the germline V gene (reference sequence).

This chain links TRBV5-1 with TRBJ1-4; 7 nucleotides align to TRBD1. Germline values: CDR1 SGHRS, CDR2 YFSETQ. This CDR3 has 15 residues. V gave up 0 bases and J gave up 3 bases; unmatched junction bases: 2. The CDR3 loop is CASSLGGQSNEKLFF. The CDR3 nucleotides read TGCGCCAGCAGCTTGGGGGGACAGTCTAATGAAAAACTGTTTTTT.

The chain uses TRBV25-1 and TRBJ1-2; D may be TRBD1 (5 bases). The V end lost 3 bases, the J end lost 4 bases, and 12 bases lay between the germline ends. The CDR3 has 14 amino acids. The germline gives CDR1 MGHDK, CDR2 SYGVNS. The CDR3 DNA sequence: TGTGCCAGCAGTGACCTGGGGCTTAGCTATGGCTACACCTTC. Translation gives CASSDLGLSYGYTF.

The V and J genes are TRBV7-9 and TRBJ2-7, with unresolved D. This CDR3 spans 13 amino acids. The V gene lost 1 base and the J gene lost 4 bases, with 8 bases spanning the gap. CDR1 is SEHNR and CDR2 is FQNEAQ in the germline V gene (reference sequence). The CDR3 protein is CASSLETVYEQYF. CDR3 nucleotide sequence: TGTGCCAGCAGCTTAGAAACAGTTTACGAGCAGTACTTC.

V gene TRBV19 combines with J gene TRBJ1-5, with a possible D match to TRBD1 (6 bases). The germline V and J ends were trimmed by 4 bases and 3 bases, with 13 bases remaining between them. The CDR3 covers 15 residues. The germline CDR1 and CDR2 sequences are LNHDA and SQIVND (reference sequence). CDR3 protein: CASSSHRVPNQPQHF. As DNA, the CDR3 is TGTGCCAGTAGTAGCCACAGGGTTCCCAATCAGCCCCAGCATTTT.